The T cell receptor beta chain described here comes from a study of OX40 agonist ivuxolimab in advanced cancers. Study conclusions and caveats: Some patients who did not respond also had low normalized T-cell clonal expansion. Researchers did not determine the expanded peripheral T cells' antigen specificity.

Samples of blood were obtained at baseline, on cycle 4 day 1, and on cycle 7 day 1. This clone was picked up a small number of times. The antigen is not known. Measured with immunoSEQ multiplex PCR; TCRdb has only the in-frame clones, and not every one. The sample holds fewer than 55,000 clones, approximately 80% seen once. Per germline, CDR1 SEHNR and CDR2 FQNEAQ (reference sequence). The CDR3 is made up of 13 amino acids. Trimming shortened V by 5 bases and J by 5 bases, and 10 bases separated the two germline ends. This TCR was sampled from an adult with an advanced solid tumor such as melanoma, head and neck, liver or kidney cancer. The chain recombines TRBV7-9 with TRBJ1-5; D might be TRBD1 (5 bases). The specimen was CD4+ or CD8+ T cells sorted from blood, collected in a trial of the OX40 agonist ivuxolimab. Here the CDR3 reads CASSPTVDQPQHF. CDR3 in DNA: TGTGCCAGCAGCCCGACAGTCGATCAGCCCCAGCATTTT.